This entry lists 5 T cell receptor beta chains sequenced from one sample in a study of blood T cell repertoires in COVID-19. Clones were sequenced by immunoSEQ multiplex PCR, and TCRdb holds only the in-frame ones, with some missing. The sample records about 60,000 clones, approximately 82% being singletons. The source material was peripheral blood. These receptors were obtained from a man of 80 years or more with acute or convalescent COVID-19.

The chain uses TRBV12-5 and TRBJ1-2; tentatively, D is TRBD1 (5 bases). Germline lookup yields CDR1 LGHNT and CDR2 FRNRAP. Trimming pared 2 bases from V and 8 bases from J, leaving 12 bases between. CDR3 length: 13 amino acids. The CDR3 DNA reads as TGTGCTAGTGGTTTGCTCGGGGCGGGAGGCTACACCTTC. Translating gives CASGLLGAGGYTF.

The gene calls are TRBV24-1 and TRBJ2-5; 14 bases agree with TRBD2. Germline values: CDR1 KGHDR, CDR2 SFDVKD. V was clipped by 4 bases and J by 5 bases; unmatched bases: 5. This CDR3 is built from 16 residues. The CDR3: CATSETSGGAWETQYF. The CDR3 DNA follows: TGTGCCACCAGTGAGACTAGCGGGGGGGCCTGGGAGACCCAGTACTTC.

This clone was seen only a few times. This chain joins TRBV28 and TRBJ2-7, with D uncertain. The CDR3 is 16 residues long. V was cut by 2 bases and J by 9 bases, with 23 bases left in between. Germline-derived CDR1 and CDR2 are MDHEN and SYDVKM. CDR3 in DNA: TGTGCCAGCAGTTTAGAACCTTCTCAATACCCCCTACCGCAGTACTTC. Translated: CASSLEPSQYPLPQYF.

This clone was found once. The chain recombines TRBV11-2 with TRBJ1-4; D remains unclear. Germline CDR1 reads SGHAT; CDR2 reads FQNNGV. The CDR3 contains 13 residues. The V gene lost 2 bases and the J gene lost 8 bases, with 9 bases spanning the gap. CDR3 nucleotides: TGTGCCAGCAGCTTATTGGTGGGCGAAAAACTGTTTTTT. Its translation: CASSLLVGEKLFF.

CDR3 protein: CASSRSVSYEQYF. The DNA of the CDR3 is TGTGCCAGTAGTAGATCAGTATCCTACGAGCAGTACTTC. The J gene is TRBJ2-7, the V gene TRBV19, with unresolved D. The V end was cut by 4 bases, the J end by 1 base, with 8 bases between. This CDR3 is built from 13 residues. From germline, CDR1 is LNHDA and CDR2 SQIVND (reference sequence).